This T cell receptor (beta chain) was identified during a study of blood T cell repertoires in COVID-19. Study at large: Samples representing acute and convalescent COVID-19 were sourced from the United States, Italy and Spain. T cells, B-cell-depleted T cells, or PBMCs provided the cDNA or gDNA that served as material.

Here immunoSEQ multiplex PCR was the method, and the copy in TCRdb shows in-frame clones only, minus some. The sample includes 260,000 or so clones, around 82% of them seen just once. Shortly before study entry, within 2 weeks, exposed participants had met a COVID-19 case. The germline V gene encodes CDR1 SGHNT and CDR2 YYREEE (reference sequence). This CDR3 spans 15 amino acids. The ends were cut back, 1 base at V and 5 bases at J, with 15 bases in the middle. This TCR was sampled from a woman between 40 and 55 years old who had been exposed to COVID-19. The V gene is TRBV5-4, the J gene TRBJ1-1, with D possibly TRBD1 on 5 matching bases. The sequencing sample was made of PBMCs or T cells enriched from blood (not recorded which). DNA for the CDR3: TGTGCCAGCAGCTTGTTGCTTGGGGGGGGGACTGAAGCTTTCTTT. Residues: CASSLLLGGGTEAFF.